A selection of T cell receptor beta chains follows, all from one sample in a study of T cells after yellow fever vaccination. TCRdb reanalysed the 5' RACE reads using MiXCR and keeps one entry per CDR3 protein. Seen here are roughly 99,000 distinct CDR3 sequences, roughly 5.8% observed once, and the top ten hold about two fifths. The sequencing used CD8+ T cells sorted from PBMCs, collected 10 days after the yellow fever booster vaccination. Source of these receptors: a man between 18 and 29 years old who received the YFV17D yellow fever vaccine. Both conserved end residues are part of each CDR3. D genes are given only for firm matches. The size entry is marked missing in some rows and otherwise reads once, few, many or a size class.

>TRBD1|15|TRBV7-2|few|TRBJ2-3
TGTGCCAGCAGCTATACAGGGGGACCCACAGATACGCAGTATTTT
CASSYTGGPTDTQYF
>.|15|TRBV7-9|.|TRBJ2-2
TGTGCCAGCAGCTTAGCGGTTAGAAACACCGGGGAGCTGTTTTTT
CASSLAVRNTGELFF
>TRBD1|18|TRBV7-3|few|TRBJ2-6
TGTGCCAGCAGCTTCTCGGGACAGGAAAGCTCTGGGGCCAACGTCCTGACTTTC
CASSFSGQESSGANVLTF
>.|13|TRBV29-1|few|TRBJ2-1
TGCAGCGTTGAGGGGTGGGGGAACAATGAGCAGTTCTTC
CSVEGWGNNEQFF
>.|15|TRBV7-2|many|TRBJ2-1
TGTGCCAGCAGCTTAGCAGGGATTCGGAACAATGAGCAGTTCTTC
CASSLAGIRNNEQFF
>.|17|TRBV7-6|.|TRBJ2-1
TGTGCCAGCAGCCCCGGGGGAGCGGGCTTCTCCTACAATGAGCAGTTCTTC
CASSPGGAGFSYNEQFF
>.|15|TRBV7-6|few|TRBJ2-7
TGTGCCAGCAGCTTAGTACAGGGACCGGGCTACGAGCAGTACTTC
CASSLVQGPGYEQYF
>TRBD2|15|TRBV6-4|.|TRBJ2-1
TGTGCCAGCAGTGACGACTCCGATCGGGGGGGTGAGCAGTTCTTC
CASSDDSDRGGEQFF
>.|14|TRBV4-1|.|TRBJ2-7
TGCGCCAGCAGCCAAGAAACTTTTCGCTACGAGCAGTACTTC
CASSQETFRYEQYF
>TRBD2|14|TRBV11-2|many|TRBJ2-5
TGTGCCAGCAGGGGGCGGGGGATCTGGGAGACCCAGTACTTC
CASRGRGIWETQYF
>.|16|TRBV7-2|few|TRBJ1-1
TGTGCCAGCAGCTTAGCCAACTTTGGTGGGAACACTGAAGCTTTCTTT
CASSLANFGGNTEAFF
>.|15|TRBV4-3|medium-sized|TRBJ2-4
TGCGCCAGCAGCCAAGATTTCGGGGGGCCAAACATTCAGTACTTC
CASSQDFGGPNIQYF
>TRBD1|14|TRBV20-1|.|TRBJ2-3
TGCAGTCCAAGAGACAGGGTAGTTCACGATACGCAGTATTTT
CSPRDRVVHDTQYF
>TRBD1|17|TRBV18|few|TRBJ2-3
TGTGCCAGCTCAAGGCATCAGGGGGCCAAAGACACAGATACGCAGTATTTT
CASSRHQGAKDTDTQYF
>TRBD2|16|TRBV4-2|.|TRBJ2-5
TGTGCCAGCAGCCAAGATCCAACTAGCGGGGGAGAGACCCAGTACTTC
CASSQDPTSGGETQYF
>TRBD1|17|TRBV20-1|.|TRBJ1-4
TGCAGTGCTTCCGGGACAGGTTTTAATGGGGCAAATGAAAAACTGTTTTTT
CSASGTGFNGANEKLFF
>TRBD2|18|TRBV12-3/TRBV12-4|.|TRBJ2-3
TGTGCCAGCAGTTTAAGGCCTAGCGGGGGCTTGGGGACAGATACGCAGTATTTT
CASSLRPSGGLGTDTQYF
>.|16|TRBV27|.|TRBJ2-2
TGTGCCAGCAGTTATTGGAAAAACTGGAACACCGGGGAGCTGTTTTTT
CASSYWKNWNTGELFF
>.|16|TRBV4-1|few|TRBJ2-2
TGCGCCAGCAGCCAAGCCGGGACTCCGAACACCGGGGAGCTGTTTTTT
CASSQAGTPNTGELFF
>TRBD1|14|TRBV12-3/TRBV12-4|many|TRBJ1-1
TGTGCCAGCAGCCCCGGGACAGGCAACACTGAAGCTTTCTTT
CASSPGTGNTEAFF
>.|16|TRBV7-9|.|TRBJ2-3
TGTGCCAGCAGCTCGCAGAGGGGCCAAAGCACAGATACGCAGTATTTT
CASSSQRGQSTDTQYF
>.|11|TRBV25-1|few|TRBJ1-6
TGTGCCAGCACGGGGGGGGGCCCCCTCCACTTT
CASTGGGPLHF
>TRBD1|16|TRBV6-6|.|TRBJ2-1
TGTGCCAGCAGTCCCTGGACAGGCCCCTCTTACAATGAGCAGTTCTTC
CASSPWTGPSYNEQFF
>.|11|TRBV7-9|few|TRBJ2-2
TGTGCCAGCAGGCAATCCGGGGAGCTGTTTTTT
CASRQSGELFF
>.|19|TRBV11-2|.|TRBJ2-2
TGTGCCAGCAGCTTAGATCCTTTCGGGGTTCTGGGCAACACCGGGGAGCTGTTTTTT
CASSLDPFGVLGNTGELFF
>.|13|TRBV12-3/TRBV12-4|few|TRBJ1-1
TGTGCCAGCAGTCCGGATGCGAACACTGAAGCTTTCTTT
CASSPDANTEAFF
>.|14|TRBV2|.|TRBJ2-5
TGTGCCAGCAGTGAAACAGGGGGGGAAGAGACCCAGTACTTC
CASSETGGEETQYF
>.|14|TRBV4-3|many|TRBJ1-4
TGCGCCAGCAGCCCGGACGTGGGCCGAGAAAAACTGTTTTTT
CASSPDVGREKLFF
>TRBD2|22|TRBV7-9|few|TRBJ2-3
TGTGCCAGCAGCACAACTGGGGCTAGCGGGGAATCTACCGTCTTCGGCACAGATACGCAGTATTTT
CASSTTGASGESTVFGTDTQYF
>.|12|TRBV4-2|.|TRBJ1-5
TGTGCCAGCAGCCAAGGGGGGCAGCCCCAGCATTTT
CASSQGGQPQHF
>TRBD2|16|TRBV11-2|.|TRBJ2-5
TGTGCCAGCACCTTGGGGTATAGCGGGGGGCAAGAGACCCAGTACTTC
CASTLGYSGGQETQYF
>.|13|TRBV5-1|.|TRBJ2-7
TGCGCCAGCAGCTTTATGGCACACTACGAGCAGTACTTC
CASSFMAHYEQYF
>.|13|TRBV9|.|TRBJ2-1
TGTGCCAGCAGCGTAGCCCCCCCCAATGAGCAGTTCTTC
CASSVAPPNEQFF
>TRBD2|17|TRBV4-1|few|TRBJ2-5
TGCGCCAGCAGCCAAGGGAGGCTAGCGGGGCTCCAAGAGACCCAGTACTTC
CASSQGRLAGLQETQYF
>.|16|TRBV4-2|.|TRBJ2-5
TGTGCCAGCAGCCAAGAGGGATCCAGTAGTCGGGAGACCCAGTACTTC
CASSQEGSSSRETQYF